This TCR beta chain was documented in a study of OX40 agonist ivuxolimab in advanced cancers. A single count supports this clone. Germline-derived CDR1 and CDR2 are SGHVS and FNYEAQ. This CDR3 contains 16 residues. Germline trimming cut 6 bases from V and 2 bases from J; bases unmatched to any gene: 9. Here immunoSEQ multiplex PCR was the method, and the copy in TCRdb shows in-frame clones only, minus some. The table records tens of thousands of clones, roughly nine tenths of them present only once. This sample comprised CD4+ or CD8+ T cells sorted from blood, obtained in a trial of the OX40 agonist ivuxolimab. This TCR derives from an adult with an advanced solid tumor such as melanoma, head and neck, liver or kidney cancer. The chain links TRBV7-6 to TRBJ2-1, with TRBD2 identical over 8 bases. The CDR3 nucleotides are TGTGCCAGCAGTCTCGTTAGCGGGAAGACCTACAATGAGCAGTTCTTC. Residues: CASSLVSGKTYNEQFF.